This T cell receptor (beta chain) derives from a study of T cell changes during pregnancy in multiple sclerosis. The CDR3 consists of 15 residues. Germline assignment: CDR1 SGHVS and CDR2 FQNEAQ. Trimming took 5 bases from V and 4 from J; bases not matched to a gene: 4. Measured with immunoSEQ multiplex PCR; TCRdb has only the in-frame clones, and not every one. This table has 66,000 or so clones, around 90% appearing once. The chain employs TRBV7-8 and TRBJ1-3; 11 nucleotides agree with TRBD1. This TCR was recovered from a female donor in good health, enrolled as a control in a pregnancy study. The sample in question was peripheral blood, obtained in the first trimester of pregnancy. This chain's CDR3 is CASSPDRGLGNTIYF. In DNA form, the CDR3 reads TGTGCCAGCAGCCCGGACAGGGGGCTCGGAAACACCATATATTTT. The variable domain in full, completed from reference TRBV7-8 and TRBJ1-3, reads GAGVSQSPRYKVAKRGQDVALRCDPISGHVSLFWYQQALGQGPEFLTYFQNEAQLDKSGLPSDRFFAERPEGSVSTLKIQRTQQEDSAVYLCASSPDRGLGNTIYFGEGSWLTVV.